The 21 T cell receptor beta chains in this list originate from one sample, sequenced in a study of immune evolution from preneoplasia to lung adenocarcinoma. The protocol was immunoSEQ multiplex PCR, while the TCRdb copy is restricted to in-frame clones and leaves out a portion. The sample shows roughly 6,600 clones, more than 75% of them seen only once. The sequenced sample consisted of FFPE adjacent normal lung tissue. The receptor source for this set is a person aged 55 to 79 with lung adenocarcinoma.

The chain employs TRBV18 and TRBJ2-6; maybe TRBD1 (5 bases). The germline gives CDR1 KGHSH, CDR2 LQKENI. This CDR3 has 16 amino acids. V gave up 4 bases and J gave up 0 bases, with 10 bases separating them. CDR3 region: CASSLQRGSGANVLTF. CDR3 coding DNA: TGTGCCAGCTCACTTCAAAGGGGCTCTGGGGCCAACGTCCTGACTTTC.

This clone appeared once. This chain links TRBV27 with TRBJ1-5; 7 bases agree with TRBD1. The V gene end was trimmed by 2 bases and the J gene end by 6 bases; junction bases not matched to a gene: 7. The CDR3 sequence is 15 residues long. CDR1 and CDR2 from the germline V gene are MNHEY and SMNVEV (reference sequence). The CDR3 region has the DNA TGTGCCAGCAGTTTAGCACAGGGGTTGGGTCAGCCCCAGCATTTT. Protein: CASSLAQGLGQPQHF.

The chain links TRBV2 to TRBJ2-7; no definite D call. The CDR3 has 12 residues. In germline, CDR1 is SNHLY, CDR2 FYNNEI. Trimming left V 5 bases short and J 6 bases short, with 11 bases between. The CDR3 sequence is CASSYSPAEQYV. The CDR3, as DNA: TGTGCCAGCAGTTACTCGCCTGCCGAGCAGTACGTC.

The chain joins TRBV28 to TRBJ2-7, with D possibly matching TRBD1 (6 bases). V dropped 5 bases and J dropped 3 bases, with 8 bases sitting between them. Per the germline V gene, CDR1 is MDHEN and CDR2 is SYDVKM. The CDR3 extends over 12 amino acids. CDR3 DNA sequence: TGTGCCAGCAGTCAACAGGGCTACGAGCAGTACTTC. Its translation: CASSQQGYEQYF.

The chain is built from TRBV19 and TRBJ1-2, with TRBD1 as a possible D gene (6 bases). The V gene lost 4 bases and the J gene lost 2 bases, with 11 bases spanning the gap. This CDR3 spans 14 amino acids. Germline V gene data show CDR1 as LNHDA and CDR2 as SQIVND (reference sequence). CDR3 nucleotide sequence: TGTGCCAGTAGTAGTCAGGGGACGAACTATGGCTACACCTTC. Amino acid sequence: CASSSQGTNYGYTF.

This rearrangement joins TRBV6-1 to TRBJ2-7, with TRBD2 identical over 7 bases. Germline V CDR1 and CDR2: MNHNS, SASEGT. Trimming at V came to 4 bases and at J to 0 bases, leaving 6 bases not matched to a gene. The CDR3 has 15 residues. CDR3 DNA: TGTGCCAGCAGTGGGGGCGGGAGTTACTCCTACGAGCAGTACTTC. Protein sequence: CASSGGGSYSYEQYF.

The V and J genes are TRBV5-6 and TRBJ2-1; D is possibly TRBD2 (5 bases). V gave up 0 bases and J gave up 2 bases, with 12 bases separating them. CDR3 length: 16 residues. CDR1 SGHDT and CDR2 YYEEEE come from the germline V gene. CDR3 DNA: TGTGCCAGCAGCTTGGAGTTGGCGGAGGCCTACAATGAGCAGTTCTTC. Amino acid sequence: CASSLELAEAYNEQFF.

The rearrangement joins TRBV30 to TRBJ1-5; D is unclear. The germline CDR1 and CDR2 sequences are GTSNPN and SVGIG (reference sequence). The CDR3 loop spans 15 amino acids. V was cut by 4 bases and J by 4 bases, with 17 bases left in between. The CDR3 here is CAWTGEGRWNQPQHF. CDR3 nucleotides: TGTGCCTGGACCGGGGAGGGAAGGTGGAATCAGCCCCAGCATTTT.

The chain combines TRBV6-5 with TRBJ1-2; a possible D gene is TRBD1 (6 bases). The CDR3 length is 15 residues. The V end lost 0 bases, the J end lost 0 bases, and 8 bases lay between the germline ends. Germline lookup yields CDR1 MNHEY and CDR2 SVGAGI. The CDR3 nucleotides read TGTGCCAGCAGTTACTCAAGGACAGCTAACTATGGCTACACCTTC. Translated: CASSYSRTANYGYTF.

The CDR3 DNA sequence: TGTGCCAGTAGTATGGACAGGGGAGGCGAGACCCAGTACTTC. Its protein is CASSMDRGGETQYF. This chain connects TRBV19 to TRBJ2-5, with 9 bases identical to TRBD1. This CDR3 is built from 14 residues. Trimming cost V 3 bases and J 5 bases; bases outside gene matches: 4. Germline V gives CDR1 LNHDA, CDR2 SQIVND (reference sequence).

The V gene is TRBV7-3, the J gene TRBJ1-5; D is possibly TRBD1 (6 bases). The germline V and J ends were trimmed by 5 bases and 6 bases, with 20 bases remaining between them. Germline lookup yields CDR1 SGHTA and CDR2 FQGTGA. The CDR3 contains 16 residues. The CDR3 nucleotides read TGTGCCAGCAGCCCATTGACTCGGGGGGCAAGTCAGCCCCAGCATTTT. The encoded protein is CASSPLTRGASQPQHF.

The V call is TRBV2, the J call TRBJ2-7; 10 positions agree with TRBD2. The J segment lost 2 bases and the V segment lost 6 bases, leaving 10 bases of the junction unmatched. The CDR3 loop spans 16 amino acids. CDR1 and CDR2 from the germline V gene are SNHLY and FYNNEI. The CDR3 spells CASRARRTSGAYEQYF. The CDR3 DNA follows: TGTGCCAGCAGGGCCCGGAGGACTAGCGGTGCCTACGAGCAGTACTTC.

The chain recombines TRBV28 with TRBJ2-5; TRBD1 matches 7 bases. Losses at the gene ends were 3 bases for V and 5 bases for J; bases not matched to a gene: 9. In germline, CDR1 is MDHEN, CDR2 SYDVKM. The CDR3 runs 15 residues. The CDR3 loop reads CASSFRQGVVETQYF. The CDR3 nucleotides are TGTGCCAGCAGTTTTCGCCAGGGGGTTGTGGAGACCCAGTACTTC.

This rearrangement joins TRBV27 to TRBJ2-1; 10 positions agree with TRBD2. After removal of 2 bases from V and 4 bases from J, the junction contained 5 bases not matched to a gene. The CDR3 has 16 amino acids. Germline values: CDR1 MNHEY, CDR2 SMNVEV (reference sequence). The CDR3 loop is CASSLKEREGYNEQFF. DNA of the CDR3: TGTGCCAGCAGTTTAAAGGAGCGGGAGGGTTACAATGAGCAGTTCTTC.

This chain connects TRBV6-5 to TRBJ2-1; 11 nucleotides match TRBD2. The CDR3 runs to 15 residues. Germline V CDR1 and CDR2: MNHEY, SVGAGI. The V segment lost 5 bases and the J segment 7 bases; nucleotides outside the gene matches: 7. The CDR3 DNA is TGTGCCAGCAGTAGGCTAGCGGGAGGATGGAATGAGCAGTTCTTC. This codes for CASSRLAGGWNEQFF.

The V call is TRBV11-3, the J call TRBJ2-5; 9 bases align to TRBD1. Germline V gene sequence: CDR1 SGHNT, CDR2 YENEEA. The CDR3 is 13 residues long. Trimming cost V 4 bases and J 9 bases; bases outside gene matches: 6. This CDR3 is CASSSSDRGAQYF. CDR3 nucleotides: TGTGCCAGCAGCTCCTCGGACAGGGGAGCCCAGTACTTC.

The chain joins TRBV19 to TRBJ1-1, with unresolved D. Germline CDR1 and CDR2: LNHDA and SQIVND (reference sequence). This CDR3 has 14 residues. V was shortened by 1 base and J by 8 bases, with 14 bases between the two germline ends. The DNA for the CDR3 is TGTGCCAGTAGTATAGGCGGCGGGGTTCGGGAAGCTTTCTTT. Translating gives CASSIGGGVREAFF.

This sequence joins TRBV5-1 and TRBJ2-5; 10 bases are shared with TRBD1. After removal of 7 bases from V and 5 bases from J, the junction contained 8 bases not matched to a gene. CDR3 size: 14 residues. Germline V CDR1 and CDR2: SGHRS, YFSETQ. The CDR3 is CASFTGTGAETQYF. The CDR3, as DNA: TGCGCCAGCTTCACCGGGACAGGGGCCGAGACCCAGTACTTC.

This chain uses TRBV10-3 with TRBJ2-5; 7 bases line up with TRBD1. The V gene's germline CDR1 is ENHRY and CDR2 SYGVKD. The CDR3 loop spans 17 amino acids. Trimming cost V 2 bases and J 10 bases; bases outside gene matches: 19. CDR3 amino acids: CAISEPQGTVGSDLQYF. Here the CDR3 DNA reads TGTGCCATCAGTGAGCCCCAAGGGACAGTTGGATCGGATCTCCAGTACTTC.

The chain combines TRBV4-2 with TRBJ1-2; 11 bases fit TRBD1. Germline V CDR1 and CDR2: LGHNA, YNFKEQ. This CDR3 region has 15 residues. Trimming took 0 bases from V and 5 from J; bases not matched to a gene: 2. CDR3: CASSQEGQGGYGYTF. The CDR3 region has the DNA TGTGCCAGCAGCCAAGAGGGACAGGGGGGATATGGCTACACCTTC.

This chain links TRBV28 with TRBJ1-1, with D hard to call. The CDR3 has 14 amino acids. V lost 2 bases and J 6 bases, leaving 13 bases between the germline ends. The germline V gene has CDR1 MDHEN and CDR2 SYDVKM. DNA of the CDR3: TGTGCCAGCAGTTTAGCGCAAGGTAGTTCTGAAGCTTTCTTT. Protein sequence: CASSLAQGSSEAFF.